The clone carrying this T cell receptor (beta chain) was seen only a few times. Its antigen is unidentified. Germline CDR1 reads LNHDA; CDR2 reads SQIVND (reference sequence). With 6 bases clipped from V and 7 bases from J, the junction kept 14 bases outside the gene matches. This CDR3 is 15 amino acids long. TCRbeta library preparation incorporated unique molecular identifiers. TCRdb redid the calling of the PCR reads with MiXCR, one entry per CDR3 protein. The table has roughly 420,000 distinct CDR3 sequences, around 15% seen once; the top ten hold roughly 27%. This sample was included in a study of T-cell reconstitution after alpha-beta-depleted transplantation in children. Study-wide points: T-cell counts and diversity were attributed mostly to newly produced T cells one year after transplant. Expanded graft clones, several hundred of them, were reportedly the source of alpha-beta T cells about two months after transplant. High day-60 TCRbeta diversity in some patients came from surviving recipient T cells and thymic progenitors.

The TCR originated in a boy under three years old who had a stem cell transplant for Wiskott-Aldrich syndrome, so the T cells may come from the graft donor. The gene calls are TRBV19 and TRBJ2-7; 8 bases line up with TRBD1. Sequences were derived from PBMCs, mostly from graft donor cells, sampled 360 days after TCRalphabeta/CD19-depleted stem cell transplant. For the CDR3, the DNA is TGTGCCAGTAGCGTGGACGGGACAGGACTTGGGGAGCAGTACTTC. Amino acid sequence: CASSVDGTGLGEQYF.